This T cell receptor (beta chain) was identified in a study of OX40 agonist ivuxolimab in advanced cancers. Study context: Males comprised roughly four fifths of the group, whose mean age was approximately 61 years (range 23 to 79).

Produced via immunoSEQ multiplex PCR; TCRdb's table is partial and in-frame only. Altogether tens of thousands of clones are present, approximately 89% being singletons, with the ten largest covering 2% to 2.5%. J was trimmed by 6 bases and V by 1 base; bases with no gene match: 5. Looked up from germline, CDR1 is SGHNT and CDR2 is YENEEA. The CDR3 is made up of 15 amino acids. Note on this clone: Its target is not known.

At cycle 4 day 1, cycle 7 day 1, and baseline, blood was sampled. Study-level results: Some patients without response likewise showed low normalized clonal expansion. Expanded clones belonging to CD8+ T cells outnumbered, on average, those of CD4+.

This chain links TRBV11-3 with TRBJ2-1; 8 bases fit TRBD2. The sequencing used CD4+ or CD8+ T cells sorted from blood, collected in a trial of the OX40 agonist ivuxolimab. The origin of this receptor is an adult with an advanced solid tumor such as melanoma, head and neck, liver or kidney cancer. CDR3 sequence: CASSLGTSPSNEQFF. For the CDR3, the DNA is TGTGCCAGCAGCTTAGGGACTAGCCCGAGCAATGAGCAGTTCTTC.